The 6 T cell receptor beta chains presented below share a single source sample, sequenced in a study of cytomegalovirus exposure and HLA in healthy donors (dated by TCRdb to between 2016 and 2019). Preparation of the library involved the immunoSEQ multiplex PCR assay. TCRdb stores this immuneACCESS table with in-frame sequences only. Part of the clones is absent; in the studies checked, under half of the shortfall reflects unresolved V genes, and no reason is known for the rest. This sample is represented by over 150,000 clones; around 85% of them were singletons. Around 5% of the sample is held by the ten biggest clonotypes. Input material: PBMCs. These receptors were collected from a woman between 25 and 40 years old in good health and CMV-seronegative.

The chain couples TRBV5-4 to TRBJ2-3, with unresolved D. This CDR3 spans 14 amino acids. V shed 2 bases and J shed 2 bases, with 9 bases lying between them. The germline gives CDR1 SGHNT, CDR2 YYREEE (reference sequence). For the CDR3, the DNA is TGTGCCAGCAGCTTACGCATATACACAGATACGCAGTATTTT. Its translation: CASSLRIYTDTQYF.

The chain has TRBV9 and TRBJ1-5; D is undetermined. Trimming left V 0 bases short and J 1 base short, with 5 bases between. CDR3 length: 14 amino acids. Germline V gene sequence: CDR1 SGDLS, CDR2 YYNGEE. CDR3 DNA: TGTGCCAGCAGCGTAGACGGGAGCAATCAGCCCCAGCATTTT. Translating gives CASSVDGSNQPQHF.

This rearrangement joins TRBV7-9 to TRBJ2-1; 11 bases are a match to TRBD2. J was trimmed by 0 bases and V by 4 bases; bases with no gene match: 2. The CDR3 loop spans 16 amino acids. Germline CDR1 is SEHNR and CDR2 is FQNEAQ (reference sequence). Written as DNA, the CDR3 is TGTGCCAGCAGCTCCACTAGCGGGGGCTCCTACAATGAGCAGTTCTTC. The encoded protein is CASSSTSGGSYNEQFF.

The chain recombines TRBV4-3 with TRBJ2-7, with 7 bases aligning to TRBD2. Germline-derived CDR1 and CDR2 are LGHNA and YSLEER. This CDR3 has 17 amino acids. The trim removed 0 bases at V and 0 bases at J, leaving 8 bases unmatched. The chain's CDR3 is CASSQDRASGHSYEQYF. The CDR3 region has the DNA TGCGCCAGCAGCCAAGATCGGGCTAGCGGACACTCCTACGAGCAGTACTTC.

A single count supports this clone. The rearrangement uses TRBV4-3 and TRBJ2-7, with D perhaps TRBD2 (6 bases). V dropped 4 bases and J dropped 5 bases, with 15 bases sitting between them. The CDR3 consists of 14 residues. CDR1 is LGHNA, CDR2 YSLEER, per germline. CDR3 sequence reads: CASSPRKGGDEQYF. CDR3 sequence (DNA): TGCGCCAGCAGCCCCCGGAAGGGAGGCGACGAGCAGTACTTC.

This clone has a single count. V is TRBV29-1 and J is TRBJ1-3; a possible D gene is TRBD1 (5 bases). There are 12 residues in the CDR3. Germline CDR1 and CDR2: SQVTM and ANQGSEA. V was trimmed by 5 bases and J by 5 bases, leaving 10 bases between them. The chain's CDR3 is CSVLDKRNTIYF. CDR3 coding DNA: TGCAGCGTTTTGGACAAGAGAAACACCATATATTTT.